Listed below are T cell receptor beta chains from one sample, sequenced in a study of response to subunit inactivated influenza vaccine. TCRdb reprocessed the RT-PCR reads with MiXCR, giving one entry per CDR3 protein. The profile covers about 580,000 distinct CDR3 sequences, with 14% appearing a single time and around 10% taken by the ten largest. Here the sequenced sample was PBMCs from blood, taken approximately 12 days after vaccination. The receptors were sampled from a man aged 50 to 60 who received an inactivated influenza vaccine. CDR3s leave out the opening cysteine and the closing phenylalanine or tryptophan. Each record gives: J gene, V gene, CDR3 protein.

>TRBJ1-1|TRBV10-3
AIKGNLNTEAF
>TRBJ2-1|TRBV3-1
ASSQWRNEQF
>TRBJ2-3|TRBV5-1
ASSLGSGNTDTQY
>TRBJ2-7|TRBV5-6
ASSPIQSHEQY
>TRBJ1-5|TRBV19
ASIEGPRQPQH
>TRBJ2-1|TRBV3-1
ASSLSGASGEQF
>TRBJ2-6|TRBV2
ASSKEGPAGANVLT
>TRBJ2-4|TRBV15
ATSPLPGLAGGQAKTIQY
>TRBJ1-1|TRBV7-9
ASSLAEGGAEAF
>TRBJ2-5|TRBV15
ATSRETDQETQY
>TRBJ2-1|TRBV4-3
ASSRDPSGSLDEQF
>TRBJ2-7|TRBV5-1
ASSFSDGVSYEQY
>TRBJ2-7|TRBV6-2/TRBV6-3
ASMPRDGFPEQY
>TRBJ2-1|TRBV9
ASSVGTGFNEQF
>TRBJ2-3|TRBV27
ASSLKGSTDTQY
>TRBJ2-2|TRBV24-1
ATMREHTGELF
>TRBJ1-2|TRBV7-2
ASSLAGALNYGYT
>TRBJ2-3|TRBV24-1
ATSDLTPGLADTQY
>TRBJ1-3|TRBV15
ATSRGGAGNTIY
>TRBJ2-2|TRBV20-1
SARARESTGELF
>TRBJ2-2|TRBV5-1
ASSLEKTSGGTGELF
>TRBJ2-7|TRBV12-3/TRBV12-4
ASSLVGTGVLEQY
>TRBJ2-7|TRBV11-1
ASSARGRGGSGVYEQY
>TRBJ1-1|TRBV28
ASSSSSMNTEAF
>TRBJ2-4|TRBV29-1
SVNDREGSNIQY
>TRBJ2-6|TRBV4-2
ASSQGVPLDLLEPSGANVLT
>TRBJ2-1|TRBV11-2
ASLRGTPSRDEQF
>TRBJ2-7|TRBV6-2/TRBV6-3
ASSPIGATGSGHEQY
>TRBJ2-3|TRBV29-1
SAGTSGANSDTQY
>TRBJ2-1|TRBV30
AWTYDHNEQF
>TRBJ2-1|TRBV7-2
ASSPTRGGGNEQF
>TRBJ2-3|TRBV18
ASSDQRGQGTDTQY
>TRBJ2-3|TRBV7-2
ASSMTSGGGTDTQY
>TRBJ2-5|TRBV9
ASSIGTGFGETQY
>TRBJ2-5|TRBV7-2
ASSLRQGGGETQY
>TRBJ2-1|TRBV3-1
AHKTGACQF
>TRBJ2-1|TRBV5-6
ASSLTGARSNEQF
>TRBJ2-1|TRBV25-1
ASSARLAGGYNEQF
>TRBJ2-1|TRBV12-3/TRBV12-4
ASRPSGGRSSYNEQF
>TRBJ2-6|TRBV6-1
ASSEDTHSGANVLT
>TRBJ2-2|TRBV5-4
ASSDGNLNTGELF
>TRBJ2-1|TRBV11-1
ASSLTSFGDPGSYNEQF
>TRBJ1-1|TRBV29-1
SVDRMNTEAF
>TRBJ2-7|TRBV30
AWRPGQYHEQY
>TRBJ2-3|TRBV29-1
SARIAPDTQY
>TRBJ1-2|TRBV12-3/TRBV12-4
ASSLGGVRSGYT
>TRBJ2-7|TRBV29-1
SVVRGGVKNEQY